This T cell receptor (beta chain) was sequenced during a study of blood T cell repertoires in COVID-19. The overall study: Samples taken during acute and convalescent COVID-19 were collected in the United States, Italy and Spain. T cells, B-cell-depleted T cells, or PBMCs supplied cDNA or gDNA.

Produced via immunoSEQ multiplex PCR; TCRdb's table is partial and in-frame only. The sample carries 150,000 to 200,000 clones, roughly 78% recorded once. There are a few counts of this clone. The sequence was collected from a woman older than 75 with active or convalescent COVID-19. The sample taken for sequencing was peripheral blood.

In DNA, the CDR3 is TGTGCCAGCAGCCAAGATAGGCCGCGGGGGGGCGAGGAGACCCAGTACTTC. It codes for CASSQDRPRGGEETQYF. This chain uses TRBV3-1 (or the pseudogene TRBV3-2) with TRBJ2-5, with TRBD2 matching 9 bases. Germline trimming cut 0 bases from V and 5 bases from J; bases unmatched to any gene: 10. The CDR3 spans 17 residues. Per germline, CDR1 LGHDT and CDR2 YNNKEL (reference sequence).